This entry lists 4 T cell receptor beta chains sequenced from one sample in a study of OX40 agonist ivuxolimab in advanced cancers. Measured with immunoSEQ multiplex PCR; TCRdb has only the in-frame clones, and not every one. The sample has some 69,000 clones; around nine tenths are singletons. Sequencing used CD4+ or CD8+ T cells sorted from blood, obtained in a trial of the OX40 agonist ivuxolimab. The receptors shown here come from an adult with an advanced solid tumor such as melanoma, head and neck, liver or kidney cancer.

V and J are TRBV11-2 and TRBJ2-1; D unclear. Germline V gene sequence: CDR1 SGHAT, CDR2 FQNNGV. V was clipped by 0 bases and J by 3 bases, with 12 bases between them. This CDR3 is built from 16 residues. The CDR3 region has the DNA TGTGCCAGCAGCTTAGATGACCTTAAACACTACAATGAGCAGTTCTTC. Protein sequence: CASSLDDLKHYNEQFF. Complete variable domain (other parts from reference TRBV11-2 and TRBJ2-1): EAGVAQSPRYKIIEKRQSVAFWCNPISGHATLYWYQQILGQGPKLLIQFQNNGVVDDSQLPKDRFSAERLKGVDSTLKIQPAKLEDSAVYLCASSLDDLKHYNEQFFGPGTRLTVL.

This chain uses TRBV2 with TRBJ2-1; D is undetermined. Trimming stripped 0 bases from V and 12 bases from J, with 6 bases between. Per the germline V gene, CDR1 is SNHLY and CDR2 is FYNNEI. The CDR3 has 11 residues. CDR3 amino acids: CASSEAVPQFF. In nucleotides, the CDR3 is TGTGCCAGCAGTGAAGCGGTTCCGCAGTTCTTC.

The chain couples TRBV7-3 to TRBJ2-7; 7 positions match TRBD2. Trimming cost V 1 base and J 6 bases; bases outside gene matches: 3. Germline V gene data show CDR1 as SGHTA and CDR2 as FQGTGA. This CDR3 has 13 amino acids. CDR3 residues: CASSLNGGGEQYF. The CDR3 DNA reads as TGTGCCAGCAGCTTAAATGGCGGGGGCGAGCAGTACTTC.

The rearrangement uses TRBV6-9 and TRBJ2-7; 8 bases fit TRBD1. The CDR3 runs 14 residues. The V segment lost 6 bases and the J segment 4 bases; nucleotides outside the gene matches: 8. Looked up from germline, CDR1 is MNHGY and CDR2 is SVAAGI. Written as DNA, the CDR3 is TGTGCCAGCAGCAACTACAGGGGGAGGTACGAGCAGTACTTC. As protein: CASSNYRGRYEQYF.